This TCR beta chain was sequenced during a study of shared clonotypes between healthy human individuals (dated by TCRdb to the early 2020s). For the study in its entirety: The cohort included a few men and a couple of women between 18 and 49 years of age. For each donor, CD4 naive and CD4 memory were each run on three plates, CD8 naive on two plates, and CD8 memory on one plate. To estimate repertoire size and how much clonotype sharing occurs between individuals, the study deeply sequenced the blood TCR repertoires of roughly 5 healthy adults. To increase sequencing depth and limit assay-specific biases, different laboratories used diverse techniques to prepare libraries and sequence TCR repertoires. Each donor's leukapheresis produced roughly between about 0.85 and 10 billion PBMCs. General study outcomes and caveats: Because the study included a small number of donors, the genetic and exposure-history diversity represented was limited. Rarefaction of sorted-subset datasets indicated incomplete sequencing despite the large sequencing depth. When several donors were compared, the shared fraction of clonotypes was about 5% for naive CD4, roughly 3.4% for naive CD8, about 2.5% for memory CD4, and under 0.5% for memory CD8. Based on pairwise subsampling, the degree of clonotype sharing among donors was expected to be affected by sequencing depth. Compared with non-shared clonotypes, the clonotypes found in all four sorted-subset donors had higher generation probabilities. Sampling was restricted to blood, and TCR repertoires in tissues likely differ from the TCR repertoires found in blood. Naive subsets generally had larger estimated clonotype richness than memory subsets.

With respect to this clone: Which antigen it targets is not known. Qualities for individual bases were not recorded, and no much larger clone is one base off.

CD8 naive samples were CD45RO-negative cells positively selected for CCR7, giving a CD45RA+CCR7+ population that excluded TemRA cells. Healthy HIV-negative adults with no recently reported acute infections or vaccinations were included as donors. All donors were Caucasian adults living in Nashville, Tennessee, USA. Blood was obtained by leukapheresis, after which PBMCs were separated by Ficoll-Histopaque density gradient centrifugation and cryopreserved in liquid nitrogen vapor phase. Analytical flow cytometry was used to check the purity and quantity of each magnetically sorted T cell population. From each sorted fraction, genomic DNA was isolated and quantified by UV absorbance on a Nanodrop 2000c. In the germline V gene (reference sequence), CDR1 corresponds to SSHAT and CDR2 to FNYEAQ. V loses 0 bases, J loses 9 bases, and the germline ends lie 8 bases apart. The CDR3 starts with the cysteine, ends with the phenylalanine, and has 13 residues. Only the CDR3 part of the read is kept: 39 bases, read in frame from the first base.

Using the deep immunoSEQ assay, multiplex PCR amplified TCR CDR3 regions from genomic DNA. Extracted genomic DNA from each cell subset was spread evenly across all wells of several immunoSEQ 96-well plates, with each plate serving as a replicate. Each replicate PCR for sorted subsets received roughly 200 ng genomic DNA, equal to tens of thousands of T cell genomes. Purified libraries were measured with a Qubit 3.0 fluorometer, size-checked on a Bioanalyzer 2100, and measured again with the KAPA Library Quantification kit. Each immunoSEQ 96-well plate was sequenced on its own single-read 150-cycle Illumina NextSeq 550 flow cell. As for the original processing: The immunoSEQ output contained only junctional sequences without quality scores, so filtering could not match that applied to full-length reads. Sequences were annotated with PyIR, a Python wrapper for IgBLAST v1.9, and V/J genes and CDR3 were assigned using IMGT germline references. Reads with weak V/J assignments (E-value above 1e-6), missing CDR3, stop codons, out-of-frame junctions, or ambiguous translated residues were removed. V3J clonotypes were defined by identical inferred V gene, J gene, and CDR3 amino acid sequence. The percentage overlap between two repertoires was calculated by dividing the number of shared unique clonotypes by the size of the smaller repertoire. Three approaches were used to assess repertoire richness: RTK rarefaction, the Chao1 estimator, and Recon v2.1 estimates of unobserved clonotypes. Generation probabilities for all TCRbeta clonotypes obtained by the gDNA method from a handful of donors were computed using OLGA. TCRdb re-hosts the immuneACCESS table, in-frame sequences only. Its copies lack some clones; in the studies checked, an unresolved V gene accounts for under half of them, and the cause for the rest is not known. D and trimming come from the DNA, and the V and J calls and clone size come from that table. The sample table shows about 2.1 million clones, and around 93% are seen once. The ten largest clonotypes hold 1.5% to 2% of the sample.

The specimen was naive CD8+ T cells from PBMCs. What the cell subset or site label conveys for this sample: CD45RA+CCR7+. This chain is built from TRBV7-7 and TRBJ2-2; confidence is insufficient to name the D gene. The receptor was isolated from a man aged 18 to 35 in good health. Some clones in this sample may be carry-over from other donors' samples. The CDR3 sequence is CASSLAPLRELFF. The nucleotide sequence is TGTGCCAGCAGCTTAGCCCCCCTGCGGGAGCTGTTTTTT.